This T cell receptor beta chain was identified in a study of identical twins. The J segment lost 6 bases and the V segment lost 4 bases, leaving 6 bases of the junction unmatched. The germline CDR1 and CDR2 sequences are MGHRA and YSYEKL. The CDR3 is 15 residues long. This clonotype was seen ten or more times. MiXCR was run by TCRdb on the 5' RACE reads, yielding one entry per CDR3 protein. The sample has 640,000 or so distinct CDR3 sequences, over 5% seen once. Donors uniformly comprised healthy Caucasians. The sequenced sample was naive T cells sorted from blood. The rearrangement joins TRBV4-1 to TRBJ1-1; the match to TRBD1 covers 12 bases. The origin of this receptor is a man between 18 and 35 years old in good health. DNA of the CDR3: TGCGCCAGCAGCCCGGGACAGGGGGCGCACGCTGAAGCTTTCTTT. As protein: CASSPGQGAHAEAFF.